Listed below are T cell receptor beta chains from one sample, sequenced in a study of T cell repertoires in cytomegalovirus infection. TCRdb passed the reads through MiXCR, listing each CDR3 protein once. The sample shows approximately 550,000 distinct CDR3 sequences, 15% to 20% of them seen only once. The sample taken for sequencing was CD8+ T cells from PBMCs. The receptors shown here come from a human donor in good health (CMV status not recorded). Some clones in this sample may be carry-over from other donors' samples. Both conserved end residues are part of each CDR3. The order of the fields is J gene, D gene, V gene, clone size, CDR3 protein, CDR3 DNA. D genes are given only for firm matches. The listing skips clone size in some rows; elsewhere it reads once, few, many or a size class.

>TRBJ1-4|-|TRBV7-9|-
CASSQGRYNEKLFF
TGTGCCAGCAGCCAGGGGCGTTATAATGAAAAACTGTTTTTT
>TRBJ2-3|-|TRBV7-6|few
CASSAEKGRADTQYF
TGTGCCAGCAGCGCCGAAAAGGGTAGGGCAGATACGCAGTATTTT
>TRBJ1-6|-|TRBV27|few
CASSSIGGGTYNSPLHF
TGTGCCAGCAGTTCGATCGGGGGAGGGACCTATAATTCACCCCTCCACTTT
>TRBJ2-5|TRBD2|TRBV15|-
CATSTEAGAETQYF
TGTGCCACCAGCACAGAAGCGGGAGCAGAGACCCAGTACTTC
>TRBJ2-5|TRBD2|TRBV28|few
CAGSGGPQETQYF
TGTGCCGGTAGCGGGGGCCCCCAAGAGACCCAGTACTTC
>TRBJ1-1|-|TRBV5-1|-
CASTLNQGWNTEAFF
TGCGCCAGCACCCTGAACCAGGGATGGAACACTGAAGCTTTCTTT
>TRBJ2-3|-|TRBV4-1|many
CASSEGDGYTDTQYF
TGCGCCAGCAGCGAGGGCGATGGGTACACAGATACGCAGTATTTT
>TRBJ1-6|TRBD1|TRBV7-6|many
CASSHGQGSSQYNSPLHF
TGTGCCAGCAGCCACGGACAGGGTTCATCACAGTATAATTCACCCCTCCACTTT
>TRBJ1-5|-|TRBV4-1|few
CASSQNPFRGSSRSNQPQHF
TGCGCCAGCAGCCAGAATCCGTTCCGTGGGTCTTCTAGAAGCAATCAGCCCCAGCATTTT
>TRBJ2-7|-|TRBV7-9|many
CASSLPTRASSYEQYF
TGTGCCAGCAGCTTACCTACGCGGGCCTCCTCCTACGAGCAGTACTTC
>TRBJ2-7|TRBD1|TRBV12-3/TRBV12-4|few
CASIEDRGYEQYF
TGTGCCAGCATCGAGGACAGGGGGTACGAGCAGTACTTC
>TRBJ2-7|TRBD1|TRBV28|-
CASRYGDSGYEQYF
TGTGCCAGCAGGTACGGGGACAGTGGCTACGAGCAGTACTTC
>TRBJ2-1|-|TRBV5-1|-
CASFRVHNEQFF
TGCGCCAGCTTCCGGGTACACAATGAGCAGTTCTTC
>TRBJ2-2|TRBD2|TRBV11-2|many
CASSWRLAGATGELFF
TGTGCCAGCAGCTGGAGGCTAGCGGGGGCCACCGGGGAGCTGTTTTTT
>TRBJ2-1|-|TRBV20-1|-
CSASGGHGEQFF
TGCAGTGCTAGCGGGGGGCATGGTGAGCAGTTCTTC
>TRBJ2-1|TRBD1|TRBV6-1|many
CASSVEDRNRDEQFF
TGTGCCAGCAGCGTAGAGGACAGGAATCGGGATGAGCAGTTCTTC
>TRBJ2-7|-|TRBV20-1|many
CSARPTGKGEQYF
TGCAGTGCTAGACCGACAGGCAAGGGCGAGCAGTACTTC
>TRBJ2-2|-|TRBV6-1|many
CASSPGMGELFF
TGTGCCAGCAGTCCGGGTATGGGGGAGCTGTTTTTT
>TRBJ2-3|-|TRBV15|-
CATSEISGSADTQYF
TGTGCCACCAGCGAGATCTCGGGGAGCGCAGATACGCAGTATTTT
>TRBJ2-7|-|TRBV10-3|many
CAISDRVYEQYF
TGTGCCATCAGTGACAGGGTCTACGAGCAGTACTTC
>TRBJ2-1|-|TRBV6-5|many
CASSYDGSSSYNEQFF
TGTGCCAGCAGTTACGATGGGAGTAGCAGCTACAATGAGCAGTTCTTC
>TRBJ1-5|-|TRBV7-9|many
CASSLGVAGGGNQPQHF
TGTGCCAGCAGCTTAGGGGTAGCGGGGGGGGGCAATCAGCCCCAGCATTTT
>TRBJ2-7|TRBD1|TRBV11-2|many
CASSSWTGDIYEQYF
TGTGCCAGCAGCTCTTGGACAGGAGATATCTACGAGCAGTACTTC
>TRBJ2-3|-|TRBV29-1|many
CSAPTRTDTQYF
TGCAGCGCCCCGACCCGCACAGATACGCAGTATTTT
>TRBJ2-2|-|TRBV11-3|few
CASSLDRAGEDTGELFF
TGTGCCAGCAGCTTAGATCGGGCAGGGGAGGACACCGGGGAGCTGTTTTTT
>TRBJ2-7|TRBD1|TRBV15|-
CATSSNTGDEQYF
TGTGCCACCAGCTCTAATACAGGGGACGAGCAGTACTTC
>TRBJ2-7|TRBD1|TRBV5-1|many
CASSSWTGTASYEQYF
TGCGCCAGCAGCAGTTGGACCGGGACAGCTTCCTACGAGCAGTACTTC
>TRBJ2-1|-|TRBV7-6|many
CASSLTAASLSSYNEQFF
TGTGCCAGCAGCTTAACAGCGGCGTCATTGAGCTCCTACAATGAGCAGTTCTTC
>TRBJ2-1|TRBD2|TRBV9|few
CASSVSGADSTWNEQFF
TGTGCCAGCAGCGTAAGCGGGGCTGATTCCACGTGGAATGAGCAGTTCTTC
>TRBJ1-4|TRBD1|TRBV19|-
CASTTRQGSNEKLFF
TGTGCCAGTACGACCCGACAGGGTTCTAATGAAAAACTGTTTTTT
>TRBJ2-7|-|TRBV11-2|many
CASSLTRGDSYEQYF
TGTGCCAGCAGCTTAACCCGGGGTGACTCCTACGAGCAGTACTTC
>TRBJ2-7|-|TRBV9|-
CASSTTGTGWQYF
TGTGCCAGCAGCACAACCGGGACGGGGTGGCAGTACTTC
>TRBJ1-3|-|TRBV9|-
CASRGDVRNTIYF
TGTGCCAGCAGGGGGGACGTGAGAAACACCATATATTTT
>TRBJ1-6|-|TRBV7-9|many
CASSSPPGPTSPLHF
TGTGCCAGCAGCTCTCCCCCGGGACCTACTTCACCCCTCCACTTT
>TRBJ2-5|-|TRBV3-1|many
CASRWRGGETQYF
TGTGCCAGCAGGTGGAGGGGGGGAGAGACCCAGTACTTC
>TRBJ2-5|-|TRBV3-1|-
CASSQRTNRDQETQYF
TGTGCCAGCAGCCAACGAACGAACCGGGACCAAGAGACCCAGTACTTC
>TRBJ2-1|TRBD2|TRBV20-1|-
CSARDGTSGGIGNEQFF
TGCAGTGCTAGAGATGGGACTAGCGGGGGGATAGGGAATGAGCAGTTCTTC
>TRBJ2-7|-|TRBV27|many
CASTGGMSLTLGEQYF
TGTGCCAGCACTGGGGGGATGTCTCTTACCTTGGGCGAGCAGTACTTC
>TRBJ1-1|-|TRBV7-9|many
CASLGGEAFF
TGTGCCTCCCTAGGGGGTGAAGCTTTCTTT
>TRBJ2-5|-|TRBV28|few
CASSSSARAGETQYF
TGTGCCAGCAGTTCCTCTGCTCGGGCGGGGGAGACCCAGTACTTC
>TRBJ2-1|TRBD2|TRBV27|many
CASSTLPGRERGDEQFF
TGTGCCAGCAGCACGCTCCCCGGGCGGGAGAGGGGAGATGAGCAGTTCTTC
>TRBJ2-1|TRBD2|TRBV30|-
CAWSLLEFNGGSLNEQFF
TGTGCCTGGAGCCTCTTAGAATTTAATGGCGGGAGTTTGAATGAGCAGTTCTTC
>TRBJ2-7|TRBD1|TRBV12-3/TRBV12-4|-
CASSRIGTGNEQYF
TGTGCCAGCAGCCGTATCGGGACAGGGAACGAGCAGTACTTC
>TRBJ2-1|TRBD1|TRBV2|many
CASSRERDRGSDEQFF
TGTGCCAGCAGTAGAGAAAGGGACAGGGGTAGCGATGAGCAGTTCTTC
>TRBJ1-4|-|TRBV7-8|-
CASSSRGGGHDEKLFF
TGTGCCAGCAGCTCCCGGGGGGGGGGGCACGATGAAAAACTGTTTTTT
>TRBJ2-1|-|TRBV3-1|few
CASSQAMSDNEQFF
TGTGCCAGCAGCCAAGCGATGAGCGACAATGAGCAGTTCTTC